This TCR beta chain is from a study of cytomegalovirus exposure and HLA in healthy donors. General study results and limits: The study flagged approximately 180 TCR beta chains as cytomegalovirus-associated. TCR beta chain V- and J-gene trimming was linked, in a later analysis, to a missense variant in DCLRE1C. It was reported in a later analysis that an Asian-associated ancestry cluster showed fewer N-insertions than the roughly 670-donor mean. In an earlier analysis, in about 530 donors, most V segments appeared productive either ~90% or ~30% of the time.

A remark on this clone: What it binds is unknown. An end of the junction differs from the germline gene, which may be a read error.

The PCR made use of 60 Vbeta and 13 Jbeta primers. Some clones are missing from TCRdb's copy, which holds only in-frame ones; the method was immunoSEQ multiplex PCR. The table has 90,000 to 140,000 clones, 69% seen once; the top ten hold about 3.5%. The CDR3 is made up of 18 amino acids. Germline CDR1 and CDR2: MDHEN and SYDVKM. This sequence was found in a man aged 25 to 45 in good health and CMV-seronegative. The J gene is TRBJ1-5, the V gene TRBV28; TRBD1 agrees at 7 bases. The sequenced sample was PBMCs. This chain's CDR3 is CASSVGGGGTATAGGLGF. CDR3 DNA: TGTGCCAGCAGTGTCGGTGGAGGTGGGACAGCTACCGCTGGCGGGTTGGGTTTT.